This record covers a single T cell receptor (beta chain). Its specificity is unknown. This entry comes from a study of cytomegalovirus exposure and HLA in healthy donors. General study points: Most TCRs appeared rarely, but some public TCRs recurred in many donors.

The CDR3 sequence is 14 residues long. CDR1 SGHRS and CDR2 YFSETQ come from the germline V gene. The germline V and J ends were trimmed by 0 bases and 12 bases, with 18 bases remaining between them. The PCR used 60 Vbeta and 13 Jbeta primers. Clones were read by immunoSEQ multiplex PCR, and TCRdb kept only the in-frame ones, dropping some. This table has approximately 150,000 clones, around a tenth appearing once. This receptor was taken from a male donor in good health and CMV-seronegative. The sequenced material came from PBMCs. This sequence joins TRBV5-1 and TRBJ1-1, with D hard to call. This CDR3 reads CASSLVEVSLRPFF. The DNA of the CDR3 is TGCGCCAGCAGCTTGGTAGAGGTATCACTGCGTCCTTTCTTT.